This section outlines one TCR beta chain sequence together with its context. Its specificity is not known. The data stem from a study of T cells after posttransplantation cyclophosphamide. Whole-study findings and limits: Donor-recipient repertoire similarity was low at 1-2 months, rising over year one. Recipient CMV seropositivity and CMV reactivation strongly tracked TRB clonality. Blood and skin or GI T cell repertoires showed limited TRB overlap.

Sequencing was performed with immunoSEQ multiplex PCR; in TCRdb, only in-frame clones are kept and a portion is missing. The repertoire holds under 15,000 clones, with roughly four fifths as singletons. This related bone marrow graft donor gave peripheral blood on the day of marrow donation. Sequenced sample: memory CD4+ T cells sorted from PBMCs. This TCR was recovered from a man aged 50 to 59 in good health, CMV-negative, and a related stem cell transplant donor.

CDR3 region: CASSIGDRGHEQYF. CDR3 DNA sequence: TGTGCCAGTAGTATAGGGGACAGGGGCCACGAGCAGTACTTC. The gene calls are TRBV19 and TRBJ2-7; 10 positions match TRBD1. The CDR3 sequence is 14 residues long. After removal of 1 base from V and 5 bases from J, the junction contained 2 bases not matched to a gene. CDR1 and CDR2 (germline): LNHDA, SQIVND (reference sequence).